These 4 T cell receptor beta chains were all obtained from the same sample, sequenced in a study of human T cells and chemical hapten exposure (dated by TCRdb to about 2021). The library came from RACE. Sequencing was carried out with a NextSeq 500. Using fastp trimming at Q25 and MiXCR clonotype assembly, TCRdb reanalyzed the public sequencing data and kept in-frame beta chains. Each CDR3 protein gets just one entry, which takes the most common genes and DNA from the rows behind it. The sample table shows roughly 100,000 distinct CDR3 sequences, and less than 35% are seen once. Clones ranked in the top ten supply around 2.8% of the sample. The time point label on this specimen signifies: patch test 3, about 24 weeks after DPC sensitization. The label giving this sample's treatment or condition can be read as: therapeutic diphenylcyclopropenone sensitization with weekly scalp DPC. The sample here was whole blood, taken in connection with sensitization to the hapten diphenylcyclopropenone (DPC). The receptors were gathered from a man aged 40-55 years with alopecia areata. Some clones in this sample may be carry-over from other donors' samples.

This clonotype appeared a few times. This CDR3 is missing its conserved last phenylalanine or tryptophan, likely due to a read error. The DNA is omitted, as the CDR3 cannot be located on it reliably, and the CDR3 follows TCRdb's listing. The chain's CDR3 is CAISLGPP. The chain carries TRBV2 and TRBJ1-1; whether TRBD1, the table's D call, matches the DNA was not checked. The CDR3 extends over 8 residues, inclusive of both ends. The germline gives CDR1 SNHLY, CDR2 FYNNEI.

The chain links TRBV5-6 to TRBJ2-6; no clear D. The CDR3 is 18 residues long. V was clipped by 4 bases and J by 0 bases, with 17 bases between them. Germline loops: CDR1 SGHDT, CDR2 YYEEEE. The CDR3 loop reads CASSPGPPESSGANVLTF. CDR3 coding DNA: TGTGCCAGCAGCCCGGGCCCTCCGGAGAGCTCTGGGGCCAACGTCCTGACTTTC. The variable domain in full, completed from reference TRBV5-6 and TRBJ2-6, reads DAGVTQSPTHLIKTRGQQVTLRCSPKSGHDTVSWYQQALGQGPQFIFQYYEEEERQRGNFPDRFSGHQFPNYSSELNVNALLLGDSALYLCASSPGPPESSGANVLTFGAGSRLTVL.

This chain uses TRBV7-8 with TRBJ2-2; D not certain. V was trimmed by 3 bases and J by 0 bases, leaving 11 bases between them. CDR3 length equals 16 residues. Germline-derived CDR1 and CDR2 are SGHVS and FQNEAQ. The CDR3 region is CASSFRTPPNTGELFF. CDR3 DNA: TGTGCCAGCAGCTTCCGGACCCCTCCGAACACCGGGGAGCTGTTTTTT. The full variable domain, its missing parts supplied by reference TRBV7-8 and TRBJ2-2, is GAGVSQSPRYKVAKRGQDVALRCDPISGHVSLFWYQQALGQGPEFLTYFQNEAQLDKSGLPSDRFFAERPEGSVSTLKIQRTQQEDSAVYLCASSFRTPPNTGELFFGEGSRLTVL.

Only a few counts were recorded for this clonotype. The chain employs TRBV12-3 or TRBV12-4 and TRBJ2-2; D is ambiguous. V lost 5 bases to trimming and J lost 6 bases, with 4 bases between them. The CDR3 loop spans 11 amino acids. CDR3 residues: CASSRPGELFF. DNA of the CDR3: TGTGCCAGCAGTAGGCCCGGGGAGCTGTTTTTT.